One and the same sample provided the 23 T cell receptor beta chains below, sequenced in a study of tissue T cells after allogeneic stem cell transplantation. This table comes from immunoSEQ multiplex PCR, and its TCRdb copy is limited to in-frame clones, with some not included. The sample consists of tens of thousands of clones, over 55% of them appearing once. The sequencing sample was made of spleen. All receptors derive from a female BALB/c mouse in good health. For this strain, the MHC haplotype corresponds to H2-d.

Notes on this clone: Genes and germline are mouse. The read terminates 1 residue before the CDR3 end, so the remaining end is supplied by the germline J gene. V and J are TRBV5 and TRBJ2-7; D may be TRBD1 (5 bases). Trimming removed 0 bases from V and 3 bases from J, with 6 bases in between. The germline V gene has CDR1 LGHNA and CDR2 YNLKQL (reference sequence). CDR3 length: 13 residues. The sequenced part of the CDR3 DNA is TGTGCCAGCAGCCAAGAGGACAACTATGAACAGTAC. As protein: CASSQEDNYEQY. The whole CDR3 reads CASSQEDNYEQYF.

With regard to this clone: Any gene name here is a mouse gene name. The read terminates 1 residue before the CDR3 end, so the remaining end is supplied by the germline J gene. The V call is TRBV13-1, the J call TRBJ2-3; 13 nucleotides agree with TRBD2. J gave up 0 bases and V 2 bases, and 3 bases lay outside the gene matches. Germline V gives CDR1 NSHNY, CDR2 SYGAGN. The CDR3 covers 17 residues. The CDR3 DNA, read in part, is TGTGCCAGCAGTGAAGGACTGGGGGGGCGAAGTGCAGAAACGCTGTAT. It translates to CASSEGLGGRSAETLY. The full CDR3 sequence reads CASSEGLGGRSAETLYF.

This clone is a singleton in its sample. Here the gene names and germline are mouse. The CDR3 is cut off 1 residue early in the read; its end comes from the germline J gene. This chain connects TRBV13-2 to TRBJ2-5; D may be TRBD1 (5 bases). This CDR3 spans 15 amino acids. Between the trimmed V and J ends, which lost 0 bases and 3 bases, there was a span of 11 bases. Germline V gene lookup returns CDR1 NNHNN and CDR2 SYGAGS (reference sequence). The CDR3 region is CASGDARTIQDTQYF. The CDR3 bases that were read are TGTGCCAGCGGTGATGCAAGGACAATTCAAGACACCCAGTAC.

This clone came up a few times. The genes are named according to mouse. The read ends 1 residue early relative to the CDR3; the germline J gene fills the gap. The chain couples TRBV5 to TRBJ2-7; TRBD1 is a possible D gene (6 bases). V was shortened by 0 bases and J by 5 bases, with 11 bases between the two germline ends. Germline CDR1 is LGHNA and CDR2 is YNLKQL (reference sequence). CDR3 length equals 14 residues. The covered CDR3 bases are TGTGCCAGCAGCCAAGATTCAGGGGTCGATGAACAGTAC. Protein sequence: CASSQDSGVDEQY. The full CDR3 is CASSQDSGVDEQYF.

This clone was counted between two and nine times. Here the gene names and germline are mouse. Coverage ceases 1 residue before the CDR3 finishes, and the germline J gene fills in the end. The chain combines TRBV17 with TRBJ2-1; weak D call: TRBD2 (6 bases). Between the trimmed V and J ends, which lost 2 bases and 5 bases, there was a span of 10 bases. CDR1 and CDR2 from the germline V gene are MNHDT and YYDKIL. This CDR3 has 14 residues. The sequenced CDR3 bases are TGTGCTAGCAGTAGATGGGGGAGGGATGCTGAGCAGTTC. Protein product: CASSRWGRDAEQF. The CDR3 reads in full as CASSRWGRDAEQFF. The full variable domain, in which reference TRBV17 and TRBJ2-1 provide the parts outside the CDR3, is DTTVKQNPRYKLARVGKPVNLICSQTMNHDTMYWYQKKPNQAPKLLLFYYDKILNREADTFEKFQSSRPNNSFCSLYIGSAGLEYSAMYLCASSRWGRDAEQFFGPGTRLTVL.

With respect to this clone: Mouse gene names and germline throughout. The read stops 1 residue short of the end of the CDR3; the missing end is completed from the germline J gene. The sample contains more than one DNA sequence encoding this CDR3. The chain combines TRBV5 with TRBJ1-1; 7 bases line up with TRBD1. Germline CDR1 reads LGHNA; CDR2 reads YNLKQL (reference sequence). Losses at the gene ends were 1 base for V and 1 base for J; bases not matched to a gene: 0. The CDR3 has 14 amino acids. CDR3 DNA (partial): TGTGCCAGCAGCCAAGGGACAGGGAACACAGAAGTCTTC. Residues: CASSQGTGNTEVF. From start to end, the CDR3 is CASSQGTGNTEVFF.

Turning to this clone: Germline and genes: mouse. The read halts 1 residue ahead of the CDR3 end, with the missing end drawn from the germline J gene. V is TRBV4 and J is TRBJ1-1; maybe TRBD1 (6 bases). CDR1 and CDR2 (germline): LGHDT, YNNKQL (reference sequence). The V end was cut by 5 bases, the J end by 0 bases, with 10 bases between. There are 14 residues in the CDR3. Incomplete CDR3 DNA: TGTGCCAGCAGCCCCGGGACAACAAACACAGAAGTCTTC. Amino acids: CASSPGTTNTEVF. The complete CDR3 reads CASSPGTTNTEVFF.

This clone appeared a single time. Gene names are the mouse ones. The CDR3 sequence is CSSRGDTQYF. The sequenced part of the CDR3 DNA is TGTAGTTCTAGGGGAGACACCCAGTAC. V is TRBV30 and J is TRBJ2-5; the D is unclear. Coverage ceases 1 residue before the CDR3 finishes, and the germline J gene fills in the end. Trimming stripped 3 bases from V and 5 bases from J, with 3 bases between. The length of the CDR3 is 10 residues. CDR1 is SQVVS and CDR2 is ANEGSEA in the germline V gene.

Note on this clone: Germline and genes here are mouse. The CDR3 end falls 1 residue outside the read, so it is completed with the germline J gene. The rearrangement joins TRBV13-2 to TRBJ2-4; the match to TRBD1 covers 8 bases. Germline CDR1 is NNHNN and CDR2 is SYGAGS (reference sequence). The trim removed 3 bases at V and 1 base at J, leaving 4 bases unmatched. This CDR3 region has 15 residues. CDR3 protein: CASGGPGQGQNTLYF. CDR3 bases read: TGTGCCAGCGGTGGCCCGGGACAGGGTCAAAACACCTTGTAC.

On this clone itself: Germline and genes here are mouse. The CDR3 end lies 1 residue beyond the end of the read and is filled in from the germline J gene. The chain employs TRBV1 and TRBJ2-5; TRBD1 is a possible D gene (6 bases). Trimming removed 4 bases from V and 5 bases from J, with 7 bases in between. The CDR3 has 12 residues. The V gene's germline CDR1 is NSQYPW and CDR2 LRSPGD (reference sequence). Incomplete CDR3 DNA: TGCACCTGCAGTGACAGGGCAGACACCCAGTAC. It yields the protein CTCSDRADTQY. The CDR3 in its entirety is CTCSDRADTQYF.

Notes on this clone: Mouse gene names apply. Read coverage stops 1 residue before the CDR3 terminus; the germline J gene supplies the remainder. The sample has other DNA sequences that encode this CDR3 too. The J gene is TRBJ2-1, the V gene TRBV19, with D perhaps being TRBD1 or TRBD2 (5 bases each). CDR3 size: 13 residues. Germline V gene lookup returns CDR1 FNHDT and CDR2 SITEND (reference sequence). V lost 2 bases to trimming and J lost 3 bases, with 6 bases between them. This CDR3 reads CASSIGGYAEQFF. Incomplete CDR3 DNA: TGTGCCAGCAGTATCGGGGGCTATGCTGAGCAGTTC.

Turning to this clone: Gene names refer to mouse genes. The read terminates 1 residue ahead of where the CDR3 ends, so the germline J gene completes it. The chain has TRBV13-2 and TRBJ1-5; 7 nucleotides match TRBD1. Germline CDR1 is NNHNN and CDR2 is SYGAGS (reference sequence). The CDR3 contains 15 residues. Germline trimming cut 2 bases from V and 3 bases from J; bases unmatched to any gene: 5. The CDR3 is CASGEPRDSNQAPLF. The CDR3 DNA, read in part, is TGTGCCAGCGGTGAGCCCCGGGACAGCAACCAGGCTCCGCTT.

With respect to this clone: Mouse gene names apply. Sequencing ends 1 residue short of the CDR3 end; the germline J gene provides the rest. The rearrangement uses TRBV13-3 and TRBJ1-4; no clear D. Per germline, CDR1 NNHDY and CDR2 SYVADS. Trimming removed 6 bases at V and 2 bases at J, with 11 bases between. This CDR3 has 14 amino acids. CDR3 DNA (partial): TGTGCCAGCACCTCCAGGCGGTCCAACGAAAGATTATTT. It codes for CASTSRRSNERLF. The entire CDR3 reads CASTSRRSNERLFF.

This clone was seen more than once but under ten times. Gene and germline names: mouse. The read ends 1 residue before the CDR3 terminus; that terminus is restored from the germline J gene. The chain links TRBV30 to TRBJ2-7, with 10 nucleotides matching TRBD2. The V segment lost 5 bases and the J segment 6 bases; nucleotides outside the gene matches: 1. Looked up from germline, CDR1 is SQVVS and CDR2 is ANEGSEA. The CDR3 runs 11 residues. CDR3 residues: CSSLGGREQYF. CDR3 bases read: TGTAGTTCTCTGGGGGGGCGTGAACAGTAC.

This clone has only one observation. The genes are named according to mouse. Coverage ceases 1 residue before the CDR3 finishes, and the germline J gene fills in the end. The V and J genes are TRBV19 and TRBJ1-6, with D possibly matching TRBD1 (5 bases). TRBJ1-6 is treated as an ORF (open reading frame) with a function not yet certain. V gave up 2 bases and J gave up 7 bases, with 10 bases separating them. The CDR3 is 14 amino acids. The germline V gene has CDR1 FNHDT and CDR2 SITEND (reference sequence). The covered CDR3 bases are TGTGCCAGCAGTATGGTAGGGGAGAATTCGCCCCTCTAC. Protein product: CASSMVGENSPLY. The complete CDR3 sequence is CASSMVGENSPLYF.

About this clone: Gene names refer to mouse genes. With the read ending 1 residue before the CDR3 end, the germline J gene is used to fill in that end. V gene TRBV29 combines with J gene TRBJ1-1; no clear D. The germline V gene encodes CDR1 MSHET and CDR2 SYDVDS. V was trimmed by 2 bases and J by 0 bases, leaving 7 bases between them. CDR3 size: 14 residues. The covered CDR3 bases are TGTGCTAGCAGTTTACCCAGGACAAACACAGAAGTCTTC. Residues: CASSLPRTNTEVF. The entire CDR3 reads CASSLPRTNTEVFF. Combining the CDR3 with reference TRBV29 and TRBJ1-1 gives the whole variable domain DMKVTQMPRYLIKRMGENVLLECGQDMSHETMYWYRQDPGLGLQLIYISYDVDSNSEGDIPKGYRVSRKKREHFSLILDSAKTNQTSVYFCASSLPRTNTEVFFGKGTRLTVV.

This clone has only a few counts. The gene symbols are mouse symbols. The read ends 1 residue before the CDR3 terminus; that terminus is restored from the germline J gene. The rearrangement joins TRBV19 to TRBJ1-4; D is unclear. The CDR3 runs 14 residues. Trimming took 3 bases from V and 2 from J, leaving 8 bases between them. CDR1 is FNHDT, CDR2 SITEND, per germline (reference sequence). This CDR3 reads CASSKWRSNERLFF. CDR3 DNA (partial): TGTGCCAGCAGTAAGTGGAGATCCAACGAAAGATTATTT. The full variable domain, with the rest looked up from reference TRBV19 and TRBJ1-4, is GGIITQTPKFLIGQEGQKLTLKCQQNFNHDTMYWYRQDSGKGLRLIYYSITENDLQKGDLSEGYDASREKKSSFSLTVTSAQKNEMAVFLCASSKWRSNERLFFGHGTKLSVL.

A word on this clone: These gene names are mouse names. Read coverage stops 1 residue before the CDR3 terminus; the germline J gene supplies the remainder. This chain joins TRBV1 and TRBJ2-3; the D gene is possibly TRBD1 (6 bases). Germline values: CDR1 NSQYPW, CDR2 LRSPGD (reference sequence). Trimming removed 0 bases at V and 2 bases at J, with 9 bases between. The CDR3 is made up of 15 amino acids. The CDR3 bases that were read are TGCACCTGCAGTGCAGAACCAGGGGATGCAGAAACGCTGTAT. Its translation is CTCSAEPGDAETLY. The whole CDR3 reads CTCSAEPGDAETLYF. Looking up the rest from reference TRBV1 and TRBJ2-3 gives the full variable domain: VTLLEQNPRWRLVPRGQAVNLRCILKNSQYPWMSWYQQDLQKQLQWLFTLRSPGDKEVKSLPGADYLATRVTDTELRLQVANMSQGRTLYCTCSAEPGDAETLYFGSGTRLTVL.

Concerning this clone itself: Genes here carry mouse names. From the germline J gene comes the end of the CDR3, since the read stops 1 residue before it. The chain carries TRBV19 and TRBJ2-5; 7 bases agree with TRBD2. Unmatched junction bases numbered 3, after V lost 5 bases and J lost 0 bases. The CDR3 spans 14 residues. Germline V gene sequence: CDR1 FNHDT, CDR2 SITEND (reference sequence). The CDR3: CASRLGLNQDTQYF. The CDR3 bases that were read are TGTGCCAGCAGACTGGGGCTTAACCAAGACACCCAGTAC.

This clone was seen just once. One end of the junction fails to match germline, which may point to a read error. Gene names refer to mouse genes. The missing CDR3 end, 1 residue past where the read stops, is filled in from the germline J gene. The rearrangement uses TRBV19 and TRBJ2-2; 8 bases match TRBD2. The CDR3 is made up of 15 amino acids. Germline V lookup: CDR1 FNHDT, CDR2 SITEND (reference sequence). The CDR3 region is CAGSIAGGTTGQLYF. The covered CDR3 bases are TGTGCCGGCAGTATAGCTGGGGGGACCACCGGGCAGCTCTAC. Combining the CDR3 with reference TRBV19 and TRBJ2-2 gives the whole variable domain GGIITQTPKFLIGQEGQKLTLKCQQNFNHDTMYWYRQDSGKGLRLIYYSITENDLQKGDLSEGYDASREKKSSFSLTVTSAQKNEMAVFLCAGSIAGGTTGQLYFGEGSKLTVL.

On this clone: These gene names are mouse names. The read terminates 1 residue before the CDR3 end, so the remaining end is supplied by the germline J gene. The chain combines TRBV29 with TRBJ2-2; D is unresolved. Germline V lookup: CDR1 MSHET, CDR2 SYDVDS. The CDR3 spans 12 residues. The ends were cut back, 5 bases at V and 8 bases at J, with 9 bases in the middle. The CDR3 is CASSLQRGQLYF. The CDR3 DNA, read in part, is TGTGCTAGCAGTCTACAGAGGGGGCAGCTCTAC.

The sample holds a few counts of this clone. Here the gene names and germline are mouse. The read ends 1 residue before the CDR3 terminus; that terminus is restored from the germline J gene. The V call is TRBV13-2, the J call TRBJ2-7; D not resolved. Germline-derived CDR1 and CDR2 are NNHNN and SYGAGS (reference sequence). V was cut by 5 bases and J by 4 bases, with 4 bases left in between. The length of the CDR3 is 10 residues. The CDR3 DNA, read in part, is TGTGCCAGCGGCTCATATGAACAGTAC. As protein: CASGSYEQY. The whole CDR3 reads CASGSYEQYF.

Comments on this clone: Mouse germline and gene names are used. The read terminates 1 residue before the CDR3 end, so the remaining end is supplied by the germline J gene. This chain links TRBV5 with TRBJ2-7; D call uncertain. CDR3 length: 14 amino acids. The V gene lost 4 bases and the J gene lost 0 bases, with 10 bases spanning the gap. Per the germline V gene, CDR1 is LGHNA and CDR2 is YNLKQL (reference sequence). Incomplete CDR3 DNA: TGTGCCAGCAGCCGAGACGGCAGCTCCTATGAACAGTAC. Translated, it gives CASSRDGSSYEQY. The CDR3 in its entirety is CASSRDGSSYEQYF.